This section outlines one T cell receptor beta chain sequence together with its context. Its cognate antigen is unknown. The data originate from a study of T cell responses to AZD1222 COVID-19 vaccine. Study-level points and caveats: Donors were mostly white British, more females; clonal diversity possibly underestimated. Increases in Spike-specific TCR breadth and depth were seen after two AZD1222 doses. Vaccine-associated CD4 TCRs spanned spike, dominant at 160-218 and 743-854. Per reports, nearly half of all spike-specific TCRs target regions that are unmutated in variants.

TCRdb's table, derived via immunoSEQ multiplex PCR, lists solely in-frame clones and lacks some. Among 95,000 to 150,000 clones listed, around 89% were seen once. Germline V lookup: CDR1 MNHEY, CDR2 SVGAGI. Trimming removed 4 bases from V and 5 bases from J; junction bases left unmatched: 7. CDR3 size: 16 residues. The clonotype was recovered from an adult in good health. The sequencing used peripheral blood, collected on day 0 of AZD1222 vaccination. The J gene is TRBJ2-1, the V gene TRBV6-5; 11 nucleotides align to TRBD2. The CDR3 loop reads CASSSPGTSGNNEQFF. The DNA for the CDR3 is TGTGCCAGCAGTTCCCCCGGGACTAGCGGAAACAATGAGCAGTTCTTC.